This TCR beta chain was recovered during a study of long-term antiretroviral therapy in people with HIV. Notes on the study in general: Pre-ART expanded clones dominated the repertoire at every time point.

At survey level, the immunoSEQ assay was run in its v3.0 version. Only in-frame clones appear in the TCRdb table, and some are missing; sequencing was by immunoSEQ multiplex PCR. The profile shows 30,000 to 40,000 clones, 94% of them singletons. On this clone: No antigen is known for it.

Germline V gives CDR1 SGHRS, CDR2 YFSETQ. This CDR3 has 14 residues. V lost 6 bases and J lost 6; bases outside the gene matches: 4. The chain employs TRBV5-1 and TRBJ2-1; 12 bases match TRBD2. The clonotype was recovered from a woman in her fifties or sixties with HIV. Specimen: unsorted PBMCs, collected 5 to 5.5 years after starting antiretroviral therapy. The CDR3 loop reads CASTGLAGSNEQFF. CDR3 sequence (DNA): TGCGCCAGCACAGGACTAGCGGGAAGCAATGAGCAGTTCTTC. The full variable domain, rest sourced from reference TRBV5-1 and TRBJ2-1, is KAGVTQTPRYLIKTRGQQVTLSCSPISGHRSVSWYQQTPGQGLQFLFEYFSETQRNKGNFPGRFSGRQFSNSRSEMNVSTLELGDSALYLCASTGLAGSNEQFFGPGTRLTVL.